This paragraph covers one TCR beta chain sequence. The antigen is not known. This entry belongs to a study of OX40 agonist ivuxolimab in advanced cancers. Profiling relied on immunoSEQ multiplex PCR, and the TCRdb table lists in-frame clones only, not all of them. The table shows tens of thousands of clones, with about 86% occurring only once. Study outcomes and limitations: The study found that CD8+ T cells averaged more expanded clones than CD4+.

CDR1 is LNHDA and CDR2 is SQIVND in the germline V gene (reference sequence). The CDR3 totals 15 residues. V dropped 7 bases and J dropped 0; count of bases not matched to a gene: 5. The chain carries TRBV19 and TRBJ2-1; 8 bases fit TRBD2. The receptor comes from an adult with an advanced solid tumor such as melanoma, head and neck, liver or kidney cancer. Sequencing was performed on CD4+ or CD8+ T cells sorted from blood, taken in a trial of the OX40 agonist ivuxolimab. CDR3 in DNA: TGTGCCAGTATGAGAAGCGGGAGCTCCTACAATGAGCAGTTCTTC. Translating it yields CASMRSGSSYNEQFF.